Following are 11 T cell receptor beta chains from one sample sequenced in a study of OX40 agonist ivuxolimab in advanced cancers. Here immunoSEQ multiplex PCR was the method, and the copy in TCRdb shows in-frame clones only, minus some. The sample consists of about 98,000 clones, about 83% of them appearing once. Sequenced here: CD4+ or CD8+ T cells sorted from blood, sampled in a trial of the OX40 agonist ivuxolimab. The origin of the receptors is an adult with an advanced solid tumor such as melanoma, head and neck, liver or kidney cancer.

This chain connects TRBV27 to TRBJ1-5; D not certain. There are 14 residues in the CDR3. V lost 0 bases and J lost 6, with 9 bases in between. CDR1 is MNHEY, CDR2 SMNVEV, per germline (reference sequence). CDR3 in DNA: TGTGCCAGCAGTTTATCCCCCGACGGTCAGCCCCAGCATTTT. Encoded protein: CASSLSPDGQPQHF.

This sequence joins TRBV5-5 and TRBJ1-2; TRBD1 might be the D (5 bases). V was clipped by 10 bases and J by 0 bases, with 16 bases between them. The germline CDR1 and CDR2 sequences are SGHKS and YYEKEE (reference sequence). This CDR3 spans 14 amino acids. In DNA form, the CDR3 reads TGTGCCGGAAGCCGGGGCCTACCTAACTATGGCTACACCTTC. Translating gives CAGSRGLPNYGYTF.

CDR3 protein: CASSEAGVGGYTF. The CDR3 nucleotides are TGTGCCAGCAGTGAAGCTGGGGTGGGTGGCTACACCTTC. The V gene is TRBV6-1, the J gene TRBJ1-2, with D unresolved. The CDR3 is 13 residues long. Germline assignment: CDR1 MNHNS and CDR2 SASEGT. V was shortened by 0 bases and J by 7 bases, with 9 bases between the two germline ends.

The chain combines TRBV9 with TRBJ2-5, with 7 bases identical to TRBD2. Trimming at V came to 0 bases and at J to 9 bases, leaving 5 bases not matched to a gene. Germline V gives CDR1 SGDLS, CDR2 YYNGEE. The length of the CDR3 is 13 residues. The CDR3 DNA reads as TGTGCCAGCAGCGTAGCTCGGGGGGAGGCCCAGTACTTC. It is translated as CASSVARGEAQYF.

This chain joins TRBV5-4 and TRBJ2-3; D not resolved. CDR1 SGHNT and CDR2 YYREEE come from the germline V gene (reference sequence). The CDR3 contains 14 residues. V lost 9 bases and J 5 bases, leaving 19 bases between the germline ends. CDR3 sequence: CATKLRLSVDTQYF. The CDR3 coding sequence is TGTGCCACCAAGCTTAGGTTGTCAGTAGATACGCAGTATTTT.

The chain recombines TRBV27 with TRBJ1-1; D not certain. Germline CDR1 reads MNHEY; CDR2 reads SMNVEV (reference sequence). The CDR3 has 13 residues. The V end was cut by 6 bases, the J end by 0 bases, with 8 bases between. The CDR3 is CASRTGVNTEAFF. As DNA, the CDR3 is TGTGCCAGCAGAACCGGGGTGAACACTGAAGCTTTCTTT.

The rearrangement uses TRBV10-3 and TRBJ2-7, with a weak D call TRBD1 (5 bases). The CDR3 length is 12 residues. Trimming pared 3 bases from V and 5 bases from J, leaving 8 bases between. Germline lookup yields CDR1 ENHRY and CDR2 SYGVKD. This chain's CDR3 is CAISERGDEQYF. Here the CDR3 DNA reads TGTGCCATCAGTGAAAGGGGCGACGAGCAGTACTTC.

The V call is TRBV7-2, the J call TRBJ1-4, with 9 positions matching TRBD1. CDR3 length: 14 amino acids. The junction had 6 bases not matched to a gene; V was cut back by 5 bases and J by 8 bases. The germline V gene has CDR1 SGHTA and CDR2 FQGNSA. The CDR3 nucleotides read TGTGCCAGCAGCACCGGGACAGGGAGGGAAAAACTGTTTTTT. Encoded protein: CASSTGTGREKLFF.

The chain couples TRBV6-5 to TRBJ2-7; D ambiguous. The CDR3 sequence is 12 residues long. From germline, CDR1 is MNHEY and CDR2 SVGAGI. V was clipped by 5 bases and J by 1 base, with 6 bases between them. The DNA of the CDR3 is TGTGCCAGCAGTGGGCAGTCCTACGAGCAGTACTTC. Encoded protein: CASSGQSYEQYF.

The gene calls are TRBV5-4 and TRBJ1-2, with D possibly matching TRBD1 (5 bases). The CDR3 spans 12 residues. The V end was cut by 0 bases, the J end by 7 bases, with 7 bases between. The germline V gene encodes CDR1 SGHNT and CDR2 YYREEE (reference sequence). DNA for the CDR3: TGTGCCAGCAGCTTGGGGGGACGTGGCTACACCTTC. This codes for CASSLGGRGYTF.

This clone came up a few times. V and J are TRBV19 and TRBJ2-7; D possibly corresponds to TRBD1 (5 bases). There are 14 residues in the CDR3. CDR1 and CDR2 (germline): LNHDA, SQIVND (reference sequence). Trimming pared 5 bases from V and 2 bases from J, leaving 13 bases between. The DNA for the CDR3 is TGTGCCAGTAGTTTTCGACAGACAGCCTACGAGCAGTACTTC. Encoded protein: CASSFRQTAYEQYF.